This T cell receptor (beta chain) was sequenced in a study of breast tumors, draining lymph nodes, adjacent tissues. TCRdb ran MiXCR on the multiplex PCR reads and lists one entry per CDR3 protein. There are 100,000 to 150,000 distinct CDR3 sequences in the sample; 15% to 20% occur only once, and over 3% lies in the top ten. This CDR3 region has 16 residues. Looked up from germline, CDR1 is SGHVS and CDR2 is FQNEAQ. V lost 6 bases and J 5 bases, leaving 21 bases between the germline ends. At least ten counts were recorded for this clonotype. What it binds is unknown. Breast cancer patients provided tissue from their axillary draining lymph nodes. Study-level results: Tumor TCR diversity was below lymph nodes but above nontumor tissue.

This chain uses TRBV7-8 with TRBJ2-3; tentatively, D is TRBD2 (6 bases). This receptor was taken from a female donor with breast cancer. Some clones in this sample may be carry-over from other donors' samples. What was sequenced was axillary lymph node tissue. CDR3 bases: TGTGCCAGCAGTCCACGACTAGGAAGAGGGGTAGATACGCAGTATTTT. Encoded protein: CASSPRLGRGVDTQYF.